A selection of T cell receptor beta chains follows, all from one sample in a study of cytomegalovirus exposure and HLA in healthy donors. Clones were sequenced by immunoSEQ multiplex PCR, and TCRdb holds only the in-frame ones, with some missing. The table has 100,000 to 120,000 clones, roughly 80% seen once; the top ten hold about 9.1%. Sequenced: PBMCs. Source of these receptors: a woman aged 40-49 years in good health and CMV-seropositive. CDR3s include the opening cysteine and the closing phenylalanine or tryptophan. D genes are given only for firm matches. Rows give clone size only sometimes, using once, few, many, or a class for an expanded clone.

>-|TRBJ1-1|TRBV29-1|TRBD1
TGCAGCGTTTCCCGACAGGGGAACACTGAAGCTTTCTTT
CSVSRQGNTEAFF
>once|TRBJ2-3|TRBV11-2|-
TGTGCCAGCAGCAATATATTTAGATCTAGCACAGATACGCAGTATTTT
CASSNIFRSSTDTQYF
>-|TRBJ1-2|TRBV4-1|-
TGCGCCAGCAGCTCCCCAGGCCGGGGTGTGGGTAACTATGGCTACACCTTC
CASSSPGRGVGNYGYTF
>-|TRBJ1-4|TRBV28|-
TGTGCCGGCTCGGGGAGCCCTAATGAAAAACTGTTTTTT
CAGSGSPNEKLFF
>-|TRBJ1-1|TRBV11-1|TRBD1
TGTGCCAGCAGCACGGGACAGGGAAAAGTGGCTTTCTTT
CASSTGQGKVAFF
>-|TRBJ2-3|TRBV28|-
TGTGCCAGCAGTCCCCTTAGATTTACTAGCACAGATACGCAGTATTTT
CASSPLRFTSTDTQYF
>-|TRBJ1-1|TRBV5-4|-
TGTGCCAGCAGCTTGCAGGGATGGGGCACTGAAGCTTTCTTT
CASSLQGWGTEAFF
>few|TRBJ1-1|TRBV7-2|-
TGTGCCAGCAGCTTTTCAGGGGTCACTGAAGCTTTCTTT
CASSFSGVTEAFF
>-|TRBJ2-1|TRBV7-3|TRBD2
TGTGCCAGCAGCCGAACTCCTAGCGGGGGGGCAAATAATAATGAGCAGTTCTTC
CASSRTPSGGANNNEQFF
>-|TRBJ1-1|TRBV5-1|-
TGCGCCAGCAGCTTGGCCGGGGGGACCCTTGAAGCTTTCTTT
CASSLAGGTLEAFF
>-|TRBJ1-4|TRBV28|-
TGTGCCAGCAGTTTACCGTCAGGAAAACTGTTTTTT
CASSLPSGKLFF
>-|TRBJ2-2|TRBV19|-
TGTGCCACCCCCCCGGTCGACAGGTTGGGCAACACCGGGGAGCTGTTTTTT
CATPPVDRLGNTGELFF
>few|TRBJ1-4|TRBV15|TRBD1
TGTGCCACCAGCAGAGACCAGACAGGGAACGAAAAACTGTTTTTT
CATSRDQTGNEKLFF
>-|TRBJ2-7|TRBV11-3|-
TGTGCCAGCAGCCTGGGGCCCTACTACGAGCAGTACTTC
CASSLGPYYEQYF
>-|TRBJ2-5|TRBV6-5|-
TGTGCCAGCAGCCCCCAGACAGCACAAGAGACCCAGTACTTC
CASSPQTAQETQYF
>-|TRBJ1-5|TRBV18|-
TGTGCCAGCTCGGGCTATAGCAATCAGCCCCAGCATTTT
CASSGYSNQPQHF
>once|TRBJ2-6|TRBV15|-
TGTGCCACCAGCAGAGGGGATCTAGCGACCGGGGCCAACGTCCTGACTTTC
CATSRGDLATGANVLTF
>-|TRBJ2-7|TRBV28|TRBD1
TGTGCCAGCAGTGGACAGGGGGCCCTCTACGAGCAGTACTTC
CASSGQGALYEQYF
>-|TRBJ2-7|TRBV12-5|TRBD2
TGTGCTAGTGGCCCTAAGGTAGCGGGAGTTAAGTACGAGCAGTACTTC
CASGPKVAGVKYEQYF
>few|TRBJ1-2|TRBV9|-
TGTGCCAGCAGCGTAGATCAGGGGCATGGCTACACCTTC
CASSVDQGHGYTF
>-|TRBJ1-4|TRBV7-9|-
TGTTCCAGCAGCTTAGGCACAGGGAGGGCTAATGAAAAACTGTTTTTT
CSSSLGTGRANEKLFF
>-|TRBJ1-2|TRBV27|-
TGTGCCAGCAGTACGACGGGAGGCAACTATGGCTACACCTTC
CASSTTGGNYGYTF
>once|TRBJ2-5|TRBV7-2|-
TGTGCCAGCCTCCGTTTCCCGGCGTCAGGAGAGACCCAGTACTTC
CASLRFPASGETQYF
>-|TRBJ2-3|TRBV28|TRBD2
TGTGCCAGCAGTACGGGCATTAGCGGGAGTCAAGATACGCAGTATTTT
CASSTGISGSQDTQYF
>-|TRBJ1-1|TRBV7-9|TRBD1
TGTGCCAGCAGCCCACAGGGGGGGAGGACTGAAGCTTTCTTT
CASSPQGGRTEAFF
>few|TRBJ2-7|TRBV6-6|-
TGTGCCAGCCGGTCGGGGGGCCAATACGAGCAGTACTTC
CASRSGGQYEQYF
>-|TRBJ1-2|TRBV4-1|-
TGCGCCAGCAGCCAAGGATTCGGGGGGAATGGCTACACCTTC
CASSQGFGGNGYTF
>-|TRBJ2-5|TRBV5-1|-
TGCGCCAGCAGCTTGGATGCGGGCCCCCAAGAGACCCAGTACTTC
CASSLDAGPQETQYF
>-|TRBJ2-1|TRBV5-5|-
TGTGCCAGCAGCTTGGTCGGCGGTGTTGAGCAGTTCTTC
CASSLVGGVEQFF
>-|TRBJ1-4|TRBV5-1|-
TGCGCCAGCAGCTTGGCCTTTGAAAAACTGTTTTTT
CASSLAFEKLFF
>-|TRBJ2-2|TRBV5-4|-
TGTGCCAGCAGACCGTCGACCAGGGCGCACACCGGGGAGCTGTTTTTT
CASRPSTRAHTGELFF
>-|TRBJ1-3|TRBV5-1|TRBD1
TGCGCCAGCAGCCGGACCGGGACAGGGTACGGAAACACCATATATTTT
CASSRTGTGYGNTIYF
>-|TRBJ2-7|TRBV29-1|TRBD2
TGCAGCGTTCTAGCGGGAGTAGCCTACGAGCAGTACTTC
CSVLAGVAYEQYF
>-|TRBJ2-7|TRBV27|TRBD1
TGTGCCAGCAGTTTATTGAGACAGGGAGTCTACGAGCAGTACTTC
CASSLLRQGVYEQYF
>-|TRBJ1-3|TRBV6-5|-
TGTGCCAGCAGTTACAGGGGATCGGCTGGAAACACCATATATTTT
CASSYRGSAGNTIYF
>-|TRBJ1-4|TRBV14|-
TGTGCCAGCAGCCGGCAGGGTGAGAATGAAAAACTGTTTTTT
CASSRQGENEKLFF
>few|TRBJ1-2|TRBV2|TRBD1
TGTGCCAGCAGTGAAGCCCGGGACAGGGGATGGACGGATGGCTACACCTTC
CASSEARDRGWTDGYTF
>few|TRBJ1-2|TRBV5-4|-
TGTGCCAGCAGCTATTATGAGATTAACTATGGCTACACCTTC
CASSYYEINYGYTF
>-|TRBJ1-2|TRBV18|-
TGTGCCAGCTCACTGGACAACCCTAACTATGGCTACACCTTC
CASSLDNPNYGYTF
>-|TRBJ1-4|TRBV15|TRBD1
TGTGCCACCAGCAGACCGGAACAGGGGGATGAAAAACTGTTTTTT
CATSRPEQGDEKLFF
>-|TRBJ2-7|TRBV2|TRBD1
TGTGCCAGCAGCCGGGACAGGGTAGGATCCTACGAGCAGTACTTC
CASSRDRVGSYEQYF
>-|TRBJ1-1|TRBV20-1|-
TGCAGTGCTGAGGATAACACTGAAGCTTTCTTT
CSAEDNTEAFF
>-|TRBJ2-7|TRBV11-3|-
TGTGCCAGCAGCTTAGATGGGACATCTGGCGAGCAGTACTTC
CASSLDGTSGEQYF
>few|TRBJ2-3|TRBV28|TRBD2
TGTGCCTGGGGGGGGACTAGATCCGGGACGCAGTATTTT
CAWGGTRSGTQYF
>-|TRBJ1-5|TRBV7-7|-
TGTGCTAGCAGCTTAGGTGAGAATCAGCCCCAGCATTTT
CASSLGENQPQHF
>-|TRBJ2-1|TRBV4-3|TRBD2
TGCGCCAGCAGTCTAGGTCTCTTCTCAGCGGGGGGTTATAATGAGCAGTTCTTC
CASSLGLFSAGGYNEQFF
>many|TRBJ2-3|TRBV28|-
TGTGCCAGCAGACAACCCCTAGGAGATACGCAGTATTTT
CASRQPLGDTQYF
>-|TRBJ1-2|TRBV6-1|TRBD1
TGTGCCAGCAGTACCCGACAGGGAGCCCTTGGCTACACCTTC
CASSTRQGALGYTF
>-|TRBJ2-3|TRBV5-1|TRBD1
TGCGCCAGCAGCGATCAAGGACAGGGGGGGGGAGATACGCAGTATTTT
CASSDQGQGGGDTQYF
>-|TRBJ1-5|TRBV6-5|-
TGTGCCAGCAGCCTAAACAAGCTAGAGTGGCCCCAGCATTTT
CASSLNKLEWPQHF
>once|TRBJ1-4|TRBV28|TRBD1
TGTGCCAGCAGTCAAGGGACAGGGGCCCCTTTTTTATTAAAACTGTTTTTT
CASSQGTGAPFLLKLFF
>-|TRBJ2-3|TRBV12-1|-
TGTGCCAGCAGCTCTTTCGGGAACCAGATGGGGACAGATACGCAGTATTTT
CASSSFGNQMGTDTQYF
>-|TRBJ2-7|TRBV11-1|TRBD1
TGTGCCAGCAGCCCCCGGACAGGGGACGAGCAGTACTTC
CASSPRTGDEQYF
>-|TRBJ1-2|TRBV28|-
TGTGCCAGCAGTTTAAGCGGATACTATGGCTACACCTTC
CASSLSGYYGYTF
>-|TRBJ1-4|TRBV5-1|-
TGCGCCAGCAGCTTGGTAGGGGCAGGGTCCGGAGGGGATAATGAAAAACTGTTTTTT
CASSLVGAGSGGDNEKLFF
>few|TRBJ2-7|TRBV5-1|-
TGCGCCAGCAGCTTCGGGGGGACAACCTACGAGCAGTACTTC
CASSFGGTTYEQYF
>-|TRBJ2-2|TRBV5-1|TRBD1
TGCGCCAGCAGCTTGGGCCGGACAGGGTACACCGGGGAGCTGTTTTTT
CASSLGRTGYTGELFF
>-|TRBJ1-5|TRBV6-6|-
TGTGCCAGCAGACAGGGAACCAGCGTGCCCCAGCATTTT
CASRQGTSVPQHF
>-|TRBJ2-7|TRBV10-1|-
TGCGCCAGCACCCAATCCCAGATCTCCGAGCAGTACTTC
CASTQSQISEQYF
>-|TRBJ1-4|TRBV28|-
TGTGCCAGCAGTACCTTCGCAGGGAACGAAAAACTGTTTTTT
CASSTFAGNEKLFF